This paragraph covers one T cell receptor (beta chain) sequence. The V segment lost 5 bases and the J segment 4 bases; nucleotides outside the gene matches: 9. The CDR3 is made up of 15 amino acids. From germline, CDR1 is SGHTA and CDR2 FQGTGA. This sample was taken from a study of blood T cell repertoires in COVID-19. Study as a whole: Specimens from acute and convalescent COVID-19 originated in the United States, Italy and Spain.

Data came from immunoSEQ multiplex PCR; TCRdb stores just in-frame clones and leaves some out. The sample carries some 140,000 clones, around 85% recorded once. The clonotype comes from a human donor in a cohort sampled during active COVID-19. The gene calls are TRBV7-3 and TRBJ1-1; TRBD1 agrees at 8 bases. Source material: peripheral blood. CDR3 loop: CASSPDRGGSTEAFF. The CDR3, as DNA: TGTGCCAGCAGCCCCGACAGGGGTGGTAGCACTGAAGCTTTCTTT.